This is a list of T cell receptor beta chains from one sample in a study of blood T cell repertoires in COVID-19. Using immunoSEQ multiplex PCR, the repertoire was profiled, and TCRdb retains in-frame clones only, with some absent. The sample lists more than 40,000 clones, approximately 88% occurring once. Sequencing used peripheral blood. The origin of the receptors is a man aged 45-60 years with acute or convalescent COVID-19. Both conserved end residues are part of each CDR3. Fields, in order: J gene, V gene, D gene, clone size, CDR3 protein, CDR3 DNA. D genes are given only for firm matches. Clone size, where shown, is once, few, many, or a class for clones that have expanded.

>TRBJ2-2|TRBV29-1|TRBD1|NA
CSVRGIGQGNTGELFF
TGCAGCGTTCGGGGCATAGGACAGGGGAACACCGGGGAGCTGTTTTTT
>TRBJ2-2|TRBV10-1|TRBD1|once
CATGTGNTGELFF
TGCGCCACCGGGACAGGGAACACCGGGGAGCTGTTTTTT
>TRBJ2-7|TRBV10-3|NA|NA
CAISESPGLSENEQYF
TGTGCCATCAGTGAGTCCCCAGGTCTGAGTGAGAACGAGCAGTACTTC
>TRBJ2-5|TRBV28|TRBD2|NA
CASSFGTSWETQYF
TGTGCCAGCAGTTTCGGGACTAGTTGGGAGACCCAGTACTTC
>TRBJ2-5|TRBV7-6|TRBD1|NA
CASSTDRRKTQYF
TGTGCCAGCAGTACGGACAGGAGAAAGACCCAGTACTTC
>TRBJ1-1|TRBV6-9|NA|NA
CAGPTGYPEAFF
TGTGCCGGCCCAACAGGGTACCCTGAAGCTTTCTTT
>TRBJ2-7|TRBV5-1|TRBD1|NA
CASSLGQGGYEQYF
TGCGCCAGCAGCTTGGGACAGGGGGGGTACGAGCAGTACTTC
>TRBJ2-1|TRBV6-1|NA|NA
CASSELARIYNEQFF
TGTGCCAGCAGTGAACTCGCGCGGATCTACAATGAGCAGTTCTTC
>TRBJ2-7|TRBV6-5|NA|NA
CASSYQDPTYEQYF
TGTGCCAGCAGTTACCAGGATCCTACCTACGAGCAGTACTTC
>TRBJ2-7|TRBV6-1|TRBD2|NA
CASSEKLAGGYYEQYF
TGTGCCAGCAGTGAAAAACTAGCGGGGGGATACTACGAGCAGTACTTC
>TRBJ2-7|TRBV7-9|NA|NA
CASSSGWSYEQYF
TGTGCCAGCAGCTCGGGGTGGTCCTACGAGCAGTACTTC
>TRBJ2-5|TRBV4-2|NA|NA
CASSQDVGGTQYF
TGTGCCAGCAGCCAAGATGTAGGGGGGACCCAGTACTTC
>TRBJ1-4|TRBV30|NA|NA
CAWRPAGGAEKLFF
TGTGCCTGGAGACCCGCGGGGGGAGCTGAAAAACTGTTTTTT
>TRBJ2-3|TRBV15|NA|NA
CATSRAPPPGATDTQYF
TGTGCCACCAGCAGAGCCCCACCCCCAGGGGCCACAGATACGCAGTATTTT
>TRBJ2-5|TRBV19|TRBD2|once
CASSIGGGWETQYF
TGTGCCAGTAGTATAGGGGGGGGTTGGGAGACCCAGTACTTC
>TRBJ2-1|TRBV18|NA|NA
CASSRIAYNEQFF
TGTGCCAGCTCACGGATAGCGTACAATGAGCAGTTCTTC
>TRBJ1-5|TRBV7-9|TRBD1|NA
CASSLTGGEQPQHF
TGTGCCAGCAGCTTGACAGGGGGCGAGCAGCCCCAGCATTTT
>TRBJ2-5|TRBV7-9|TRBD2|NA
CASSLASGGAQETQYF
TGTGCCAGCAGCTTAGCAAGCGGGGGGGCACAAGAGACCCAGTACTTC
>TRBJ2-1|TRBV14|NA|NA
CASSQGGVSDEQFF
TGTGCCAGCAGCCAGGGAGGCGTATCCGATGAGCAGTTCTTC
>TRBJ2-5|TRBV7-8|NA|NA
CASSFIQGPQETQYF
TGTGCCAGCAGCTTCATACAGGGCCCGCAAGAGACCCAGTACTTC
>TRBJ1-1|TRBV3-1/TRBV3-2|TRBD1|NA
CASSQVSSGGTEAFF
TGTGCCAGCAGCCAAGTAAGTTCAGGGGGCACTGAAGCTTTCTTT
>TRBJ1-2|TRBV5-1|NA|NA
CASSYPDGTTGYTF
TGCGCCAGCAGCTACCCGGACGGGACTACGGGCTACACCTTC
>TRBJ1-5|TRBV27|NA|NA
CASGLERANQPQHF
TGTGCCAGCGGACTAGAGAGAGCCAATCAGCCCCAGCATTTT
>TRBJ2-5|TRBV4-1|NA|NA
CASSQDHRVSETQYF
TGCGCCAGCAGCCAAGATCACAGGGTGTCGGAGACCCAGTACTTC
>TRBJ2-7|TRBV19|TRBD2|NA
CASSSGLAAYEQYF
TGTGCCAGTAGCTCCGGACTAGCGGCTTACGAGCAGTACTTC
>TRBJ1-2|TRBV5-1|TRBD1|few
CASSGGQAGDYGYTF
TGCGCCAGCAGCGGGGGACAGGCGGGTGACTATGGCTACACCTTC
>TRBJ2-5|TRBV20-1|NA|once
CSASFEQQDQETQYF
TGCAGTGCTAGTTTCGAACAGCAAGACCAAGAGACCCAGTACTTC
>TRBJ1-3|TRBV3-1/TRBV3-2|NA|NA
CASSSGPAGNTIYF
TGTGCCAGCAGCTCTGGGCCGGCCGGAAACACCATATATTTT
>TRBJ1-5|TRBV12-5|NA|NA
CASRGNSNQPQHF
TGTGCTAGTCGAGGAAATAGCAATCAGCCCCAGCATTTT
>TRBJ2-3|TRBV10-3|NA|NA
CAMGGGGLDTQYF
TGTGCCATGGGTGGAGGGGGCTTGGATACGCAGTATTTT
>TRBJ1-4|TRBV5-1|TRBD1|NA
CASSLEPQGAKGEKLFF
TGCGCCAGCAGCTTGGAGCCACAGGGGGCTAAAGGTGAAAAACTGTTTTTT
>TRBJ1-1|TRBV9|NA|few
CASSVATGWNTEAFF
TGTGCCAGCAGCGTAGCTACAGGGTGGAACACTGAAGCTTTCTTT
>TRBJ2-1|TRBV5-1|TRBD2|NA
CASRPFAGVNNEQFF
TGCGCCAGCCGTCCCTTCGCGGGAGTAAACAATGAGCAGTTCTTC
>TRBJ2-1|TRBV7-9|NA|once
CASSLIEAEQFF
TGTGCCAGCAGTCTTATAGAGGCTGAGCAGTTCTTC
>TRBJ2-7|TRBV7-2|TRBD2|NA
CASSPGLAGAHSYEQYF
TGTGCCAGCAGCCCTGGACTAGCGGGAGCCCACTCCTACGAGCAGTACTTC
>TRBJ2-7|TRBV5-1|NA|NA
CASSPSGYEQYF
TGCGCCAGCAGCCCCTCGGGGTACGAGCAGTACTTC
>TRBJ2-1|TRBV7-6|TRBD2|NA
CASSLGWGGEAPNEQFF
TGTGCCAGCAGCTTAGGGTGGGGGGGGGAGGCCCCCAATGAGCAGTTCTTC
>TRBJ1-4|TRBV7-9|TRBD1|NA
CASSPGTGFSNNEKLFF
TGTGCCAGCAGCCCCGGGACAGGGTTCAGTAATAATGAAAAACTGTTTTTT
>TRBJ2-7|TRBV9|NA|NA
CASSVSGGVGYEQYF
TGTGCCAGCAGCGTATCGGGGGGCGTTGGGTACGAGCAGTACTTC
>TRBJ2-3|TRBV9|TRBD2|NA
CASTQTPGGTDTQYF
TGTGCCAGCACCCAAACCCCCGGGGGGACAGATACGCAGTATTTT
>TRBJ2-7|TRBV25-1|TRBD1|once
CASSEEDRVHEQYF
TGTGCCAGCAGTGAAGAGGACAGGGTCCACGAGCAGTACTTC
>TRBJ2-3|TRBV19|TRBD1|NA
CASSARQGGTDTQYF
TGTGCCAGTAGTGCTCGACAGGGTGGCACAGATACGCAGTATTTT
>TRBJ2-7|TRBV7-6|TRBD1|NA
CASSLEAGQGGLEQYF
TGTGCCAGCAGCTTAGAGGCGGGACAGGGGGGCTTAGAGCAGTACTTC
>TRBJ2-1|TRBV11-3|NA|NA
CASSLDGETEQFF
TGTGCCAGCAGCTTAGATGGGGAGACTGAGCAGTTCTTC
>TRBJ2-7|TRBV4-1|NA|NA
CASSHYFSSSYEQYF
TGCGCCAGCAGCCATTACTTCTCAAGCTCCTACGAGCAGTACTTC
>TRBJ1-1|TRBV5-5|TRBD1|NA
CASSQGARLEAFF
TGTGCCAGCAGTCAGGGGGCGAGACTTGAAGCTTTCTTT
>TRBJ1-1|TRBV24-1|NA|once
CATSDGGRTEAFF
TGTGCCACCAGTGATGGGGGGAGGACTGAAGCTTTCTTT
>TRBJ2-1|TRBV5-1|TRBD2|NA
CASSPRLAGGSYNEQFF
TGCGCCAGCAGCCCGAGACTAGCGGGAGGCTCCTACAATGAGCAGTTCTTC
>TRBJ1-6|TRBV3-1/TRBV3-2|NA|few
CASSQDRTPNSPLHF
TGTGCCAGCAGCCAAGATCGGACACCTAATTCACCCCTCCACTTT
>TRBJ2-7|TRBV6-1|TRBD2|NA
CASSESGGSSYEQYF
TGTGCCAGCAGTGAAAGCGGGGGGAGCTCCTACGAGCAGTACTTC